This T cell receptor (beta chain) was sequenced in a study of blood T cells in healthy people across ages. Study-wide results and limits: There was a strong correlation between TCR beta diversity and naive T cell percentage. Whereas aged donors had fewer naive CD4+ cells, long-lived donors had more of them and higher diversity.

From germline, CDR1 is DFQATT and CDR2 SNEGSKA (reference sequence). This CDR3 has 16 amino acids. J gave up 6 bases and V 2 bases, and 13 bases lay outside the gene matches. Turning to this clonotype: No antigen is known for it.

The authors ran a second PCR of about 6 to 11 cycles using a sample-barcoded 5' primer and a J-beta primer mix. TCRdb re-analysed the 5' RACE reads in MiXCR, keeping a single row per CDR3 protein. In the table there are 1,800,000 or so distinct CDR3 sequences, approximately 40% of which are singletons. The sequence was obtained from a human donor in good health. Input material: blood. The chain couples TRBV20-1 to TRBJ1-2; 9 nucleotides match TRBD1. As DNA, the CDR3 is TGCAGTGCTAGAACAAGACCGGGACAGGGAAAGGATGGCTACACCTTC. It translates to CSARTRPGQGKDGYTF.